These 29 T cell receptor beta chains share one sample of origin, sequenced in a study of blood T cells in healthy people across ages. A J-beta primer mix and a sample-barcoded 5' primer were used in a second PCR of about 6 to 12 cycles. TCRdb redid the calling of the 5' RACE reads with MiXCR, one entry per CDR3 protein. The repertoire includes 710,000 or so distinct CDR3 sequences, 32% of them detected once, and about 16% sits in the top ten. Sequenced material: blood. Receptors originate from a woman older than 75 in good health.

This clonotype was recorded at least ten times. The chain uses TRBV29-1 and TRBJ2-1, with 13 bases matching TRBD2. CDR1 and CDR2 (germline): SQVTM, ANQGSEA. Trimming at V came to 1 base and at J to 0 bases, leaving 9 bases not matched to a gene. CDR3 size: 19 residues. CDR3 DNA: TGCAGCGTTGAAGGGGGTGGGACTAGCGGGGTGAGCTCCTACAATGAGCAGTTCTTC. Amino acids: CSVEGGGTSGVSSYNEQFF.

The table lists this clonotype with many counts. The rearrangement joins TRBV24-1 to TRBJ2-1, with D possibly being TRBD1 or TRBD2 (5 bases each). Trimming left V 3 bases short and J 9 bases short, with 26 bases between. Germline CDR1 is KGHDR and CDR2 is SFDVKD. CDR3 length equals 18 residues. Here the CDR3 DNA reads TGTGCCACCAGTGATCCTACCTACAGGAGTGGACTTTTTCCTGAGCAGTTCTTC. As protein: CATSDPTYRSGLFPEQFF.

As regards this clonotype: A read error is possible here, since a much larger clone lies one base away. The chain employs TRBV4-3 and TRBJ2-1; 7 bases are a match to TRBD1. The V gene's germline CDR1 is LGHNA and CDR2 YSLEER. The CDR3 contains 15 residues. V shed 1 base, J shed 10 bases, and the junction held 10 bases outside the gene matches. This chain's CDR3 is CASSQGWTGRYEQFF. Written as DNA, the CDR3 is TGCGCCAGCAGCCAAGGTTGGACAGGTCGATACGAGCAGTTCTTC.

This clonotype has only one observation. Since a much larger clone is just one base distant, this may be a read error. Without the conserved terminal phenylalanine or tryptophan, this CDR3 likely stems from a read error. The chain uses TRBV24-1 and TRBJ1-1; D uncertain. Trimming removed 8 bases at V and 1 base at J, with 10 bases between. The length of the CDR3 is 13 residues. Germline lookup yields CDR1 KGHDR and CDR2 SFDVKD. Here the CDR3 reads CATTASGNTEAFL. For the CDR3, the DNA is TGTGCCACCACCGCATCCGGGAACACTGAAGCTTTCTTG.

This chain uses TRBV5-1 with TRBJ2-7; 9 nucleotides line up with TRBD1. The CDR3 is made up of 16 amino acids. Per germline, CDR1 SGHRS and CDR2 YFSETQ. V shed 2 bases, J shed 4 bases, and the junction held 10 bases outside the gene matches. CDR3 DNA: TGCGCCAGCAGCTTTAGCACACTGGGACAGGGTTACGAGCAGTACTTC. It yields the protein CASSFSTLGQGYEQYF. Together with reference TRBV5-1 and TRBJ2-7, the CDR3 gives the full variable domain: KAGVTQTPRYLIKTRGQQVTLSCSPISGHRSVSWYQQTPGQGLQFLFEYFSETQRNKGNFPGRFSGRQFSNSRSEMNVSTLELGDSALYLCASSFSTLGQGYEQYFGPGTRLTVT.

The rearrangement links TRBV20-1 to TRBJ2-5, with 7 bases fitting TRBD1. The CDR3 runs 14 residues. CDR1 and CDR2 from the germline V gene are DFQATT and SNEGSKA (reference sequence). V shed 6 bases and J 2 bases; nucleotides not matched to a gene: 9. CDR3 sequence: CSANRDSLQETQYF. Here the CDR3 DNA reads TGCAGTGCCAACCGGGACAGTCTACAAGAGACCCAGTACTTC.

Remarks on this clonotype: This may come from a read error, since a much larger clone is one base off. The final CDR3 position lacks the conserved phenylalanine or tryptophan, pointing to a likely read error. The chain recombines TRBV7-9 with TRBJ1-5; the D gene is possibly TRBD1 (6 bases). This CDR3 has 16 amino acids. Per the germline V gene, CDR1 is SEHNR and CDR2 is FQNEAQ (reference sequence). V shed 4 bases and J shed 10 bases, with 23 bases lying between them. The CDR3 sequence is CASSSMAGGESSPQHL. The CDR3 region has the DNA TGTGCCAGCAGCTCCATGGCCGGGGGCGAAAGTAGCCCCCAGCATTTG.

This clonotype was seen just once. The genes are TRBV4-1 and TRBJ2-2; 9 bases are shared with TRBD2. After removal of 1 base from V and 6 bases from J, the junction contained 3 bases not matched to a gene. The CDR3 loop spans 15 amino acids. The germline gives CDR1 MGHRA, CDR2 YSYEKL. DNA of the CDR3: TGCGCCAGCAGCCAAGGGAGCGGGGGGCCCGGGGAGCTGTTTTTT. Its translation is CASSQGSGGPGELFF.

This clonotype was seen many times. The gene calls are TRBV7-8 and TRBJ2-1; D is ambiguous. The V end was cut by 0 bases, the J end by 4 bases, with 7 bases between. The germline V gene encodes CDR1 SGHVS and CDR2 FQNEAQ. The length of the CDR3 is 14 residues. CDR3 in DNA: TGTGCCAGCAGCTTAGCGCTGGAGTACAATGAGCAGTTCTTC. Translating gives CASSLALEYNEQFF. The whole variable domain, remainder taken from reference TRBV7-8 and TRBJ2-1, is GAGVSQSPRYKVAKRGQDVALRCDPISGHVSLFWYQQALGQGPEFLTYFQNEAQLDKSGLPSDRFFAERPEGSVSTLKIQRTQQEDSAVYLCASSLALEYNEQFFGPGTRLTVL.

For this clonotype: Since a much larger clone is just one base distant, this may be a read error. V is TRBV4-2 and J is TRBJ2-5, with D perhaps matching TRBD1 or TRBD2 (6 bases each). V was cut by 6 bases and J by 4 bases, with 18 bases left in between. CDR1 is LGHNA, CDR2 YNFKEQ, per germline. This CDR3 spans 15 amino acids. DNA of the CDR3: TGTGCCAGCAGGATGCAAGGGGGGACCGGAGAGACCCAGTACTTC. Its translation: CASRMQGGTGETQYF.

This clonotype has a handful of counts. The CDR3 loop reads CSVEMTAEATNEKLFF. DNA for the CDR3: TGCAGCGTTGAGATGACAGCCGAGGCAACTAATGAAAAACTGTTTTTT. J is TRBJ1-4 and V is TRBV29-1; possible D gene TRBD1, 5 bases. Trimming shortened V by 3 bases and J by 0 bases, and 14 bases separated the two germline ends. This CDR3 is 16 amino acids long. From germline, CDR1 is SQVTM and CDR2 ANQGSEA.

The count of this clonotype is one. This chain uses TRBV6-1 with TRBJ1-5, with 8 bases identical to TRBD1. CDR1 is MNHNS and CDR2 is SASEGT in the germline V gene. The ends lost 7 bases at V and 4 bases at J; junction bases unmatched: 6. There are 14 residues in the CDR3. In DNA, the CDR3 is TGTGCCAGCATCCCAGGGGGCTGGAATCAGCCCCAGCATTTT. It is translated as CASIPGGWNQPQHF.

This clonotype was found many times. This chain uses TRBV29-1 with TRBJ2-7; D might be TRBD2 (5 bases). The CDR3 spans 14 residues. The germline gives CDR1 SQVTM, CDR2 ANQGSEA. V dropped 3 bases and J dropped 2 bases, with 14 bases sitting between them. CDR3 protein: CSVEVSGMAYEQYF. The DNA for the CDR3 is TGCAGCGTTGAGGTCTCCGGGATGGCCTACGAGCAGTACTTC.

This clonotype was seen a handful of times. The CDR3 sequence is CASSYGGIGNQPQHF. Written as DNA, the CDR3 is TGTGCCAGCAGTTACGGGGGTATTGGCAATCAGCCCCAGCATTTT. The chain uses TRBV6-5 and TRBJ1-5; tentatively, D is TRBD1 (5 bases). The V and J ends lost 2 bases and 2 bases respectively, with 10 bases between them. Germline values: CDR1 MNHEY, CDR2 SVGAGI. The CDR3 spans 15 residues.

This clonotype has a count of ten or more. V gene TRBV7-8 combines with J gene TRBJ1-2; tentatively, D is TRBD1 (5 bases). Germline CDR1 and CDR2: SGHVS and FQNEAQ. The V and J ends lost 7 bases and 0 bases respectively, with 12 bases between them. This CDR3 has 14 amino acids. In nucleotides, the CDR3 is TGTGCCAGCACCTTGGGGGGGACTAACTATGGCTACACCTTC. Encoded protein: CASTLGGTNYGYTF.

This clonotype occurred a few times. The rearrangement uses TRBV20-1 and TRBJ1-4; D is unresolved. CDR1 and CDR2 from the germline V gene are DFQATT and SNEGSKA (reference sequence). The germline V and J ends were trimmed by 3 bases and 4 bases, with 18 bases remaining between them. The CDR3 contains 16 residues. The CDR3 sequence is CSASRGGRIRNEKLFF. As DNA, the CDR3 is TGCAGTGCTAGCCGGGGAGGCCGTATACGTAATGAAAAACTGTTTTTT.

This clonotype has just a few counts. The chain is built from TRBV30 and TRBJ2-7; TRBD2 is a possible D gene (5 bases). Trimming pared 0 bases from V and 6 bases from J, leaving 9 bases between. CDR3 length: 12 amino acids. The germline V gene encodes CDR1 GTSNPN and CDR2 SVGIG (reference sequence). The chain's CDR3 is CAWSVADGEQYF. CDR3 bases: TGTGCCTGGAGTGTAGCGGACGGCGAGCAGTACTTC.

This clonotype was counted at least ten times. The genes are TRBV12-3 or TRBV12-4 and TRBJ1-2; D unresolved. The germline V and J ends were trimmed by 8 bases and 7 bases, with 11 bases remaining between them. The CDR3 consists of 11 residues. This chain's CDR3 is CASSPGSGYTF. The CDR3 nucleotides are TGTGCCAGCTCCCCCGGAAGTGGCTACACCTTC.

This clonotype has a handful of counts. The chain has TRBV5-1 and TRBJ1-3; TRBD1 agrees at 7 bases. Germline CDR1 and CDR2: SGHRS and YFSETQ. The junction had 3 bases not matched to a gene; V was cut back by 4 bases and J by 2 bases. CDR3 length: 14 amino acids. CDR3 sequence: CASSGGTAGNTIYF. The CDR3 coding sequence is TGCGCCAGCAGCGGCGGGACAGCTGGAAACACCATATATTTT.

This clonotype was observed many times. V gene TRBV29-1 combines with J gene TRBJ2-7; possible D gene TRBD2, 5 bases. CDR1 and CDR2 (germline): SQVTM, ANQGSEA. This CDR3 spans 14 amino acids. Trimming shortened V by 0 bases and J by 2 bases, and 11 bases separated the two germline ends. The CDR3 protein is CSVEDRSGTYEQYF. CDR3 bases: TGCAGCGTTGAAGATCGGAGCGGAACCTACGAGCAGTACTTC.

As regards this clonotype: At one boundary the junction diverges from the germline segment, which might be a read error. The chain carries TRBV2 and TRBJ1-1; perhaps TRBD1 as D (6 bases). CDR1 is SNHLY and CDR2 is FYNNEI in the germline V gene. There are 14 residues in the CDR3. CDR3 coding DNA: TGTGCCAGCAACCCTGATAGGGGGATTTTTGAAGTTTTCTTT. Its translation: CASNPDRGIFEVFF.

Note on this clonotype: With a much larger clone just one base away, this may be a read error. The V gene is TRBV6-1, the J gene TRBJ2-5, with D possibly TRBD1 on 6 matching bases. Germline values: CDR1 MNHNS, CDR2 SASEGT. V lost 6 bases, J lost 0 bases, and 11 bases lay in between. CDR3 size: 14 residues. CDR3 DNA sequence: TGTGCCAGCAGGGACGGGGACAACCAAGAGACCCAGTACTTC. This sequence encodes CASRDGDNQETQYF.

The DNA for the CDR3 is TGTGCCAGCAGTGAAGTTGCCCAGCGGGACCGGTATTTT. Its translation is CASSEVAQRDRYF. The chain couples TRBV6-1 to TRBJ2-3; 7 bases agree with TRBD2. With V trimmed by 1 base and J by 14 bases, 9 bases remained unmatched. The germline CDR1 and CDR2 sequences are MNHNS and SASEGT. This CDR3 has 13 amino acids.

The chain carries TRBV5-1 and TRBJ1-6; maybe TRBD1 (6 bases). Trimming removed 0 bases at V and 8 bases at J, with 12 bases between. Per the germline V gene, CDR1 is SGHRS and CDR2 is YFSETQ. The CDR3 is made up of 15 amino acids. CDR3 sequence reads: CASSLEGHPYSPLHF. The CDR3 DNA follows: TGCGCCAGCAGCTTGGAGGGACATCCTTATTCACCCCTCCACTTT.

The chain couples TRBV12-3 or TRBV12-4 to TRBJ1-3, with a weak D call TRBD1 (5 bases). The CDR3 has 14 amino acids. Trimming removed 3 bases at V and 2 bases at J, with 8 bases between. The CDR3 here is CASSLNRPGNTIYF. CDR3 DNA sequence: TGTGCCAGCAGTTTGAACAGGCCTGGAAACACCATATATTTT.

This clonotype occurred a few times. This chain uses TRBV20-1 with TRBJ1-4; 7 bases match TRBD1. The CDR3 has 16 amino acids. V was pared by 5 bases and J by 0 bases, with 9 bases of the junction left unmatched. Germline V gives CDR1 DFQATT, CDR2 SNEGSKA (reference sequence). This chain's CDR3 is CSAPQGGFATNEKLFF. For the CDR3, the DNA is TGCAGTGCTCCCCAGGGGGGGTTTGCAACTAATGAAAAACTGTTTTTT.

Many counts were recorded for this clonotype. This sequence joins TRBV2 and TRBJ1-2; D uncertain. The CDR3 totals 14 residues. Trimming removed 4 bases at V and 1 base at J, with 10 bases between. The germline V gene has CDR1 SNHLY and CDR2 FYNNEI. CDR3 residues: CASSAVGLNYGYTF. The DNA of the CDR3 is TGTGCCAGCAGTGCGGTTGGGCTTAACTATGGCTACACCTTC.

The table lists this clonotype with many counts. The chain joins TRBV5-5 to TRBJ2-1; D is perhaps TRBD2 (7 bases). CDR3 length: 16 residues. Trimming cost V 4 bases and J 2 bases, with 16 bases left between them. CDR1 and CDR2 from the germline V gene are SGHKS and YYEKEE (reference sequence). CDR3 DNA sequence: TGTGCCAGCAGCCCGAGGGGCGGGGGCCCCTACAATGAGCAGTTCTTC. Translation: CASSPRGGGPYNEQFF.

CDR3 residues: CASCSASGRVGTQYF. The CDR3 nucleotides are TGTGCCAGCTGTTCGGCTAGCGGCCGTGTAGGTACGCAGTATTTT. The chain joins TRBV13 to TRBJ2-3; 7 nucleotides line up with TRBD2. Germline V gene sequence: CDR1 PRHDT, CDR2 FYEKMQ (reference sequence). This CDR3 has 15 amino acids. J was trimmed by 8 bases and V by 8 bases; bases with no gene match: 16.